This T cell receptor (beta chain) stems from a study of human T cells and chemical hapten exposure. TCRdb redid the calling of the RACE reads with MiXCR, one entry per CDR3 protein. Of 90,000 to 120,000 distinct CDR3 sequences listed, 11% are singletons. Time point denoted: patch test 1, 2 weeks after DPC sensitization. Regarding treatment: therapeutic diphenylcyclopropenone sensitization with weekly scalp DPC. The junction had 4 bases not matched to a gene; V was cut back by 0 bases and J by 2 bases. CDR1 and CDR2 from the germline V gene are SGHRS and YFSETQ. The CDR3 contains 16 residues. The chain carries TRBV5-1 and TRBJ2-1; TRBD2 matches at 8 bases. Sequencing was performed on whole blood, taken in connection with sensitization to the hapten diphenylcyclopropenone (DPC). This receptor was obtained from a woman aged 40 to 55 with alopecia areata. Some clones in this sample may be carry-over from other donors' samples. The CDR3 DNA sequence: TGCGCCAGCAGCTTGGCCAGCGGGAGAGCCTACAATGAGCAGTTCTTC. It encodes CASSLASGRAYNEQFF.